This TCR beta chain was identified in a study of T-cell reconstitution after alpha-beta-depleted transplantation in children. CDR1 is SQVTM and CDR2 is ANQGSEA in the germline V gene. The CDR3 is 13 amino acids. The V segment lost 8 bases and the J segment 2 bases; nucleotides outside the gene matches: 6. This sample's TCRbeta library carried unique molecular identifier barcodes. In TCRdb, the PCR reads were re-called with MiXCR into one record per CDR3 protein. The sample gives around 300,000 distinct CDR3 sequences, around a tenth of which show up once; about 8% is in the top ten. There are many counts of this clonotype. Its target is unknown. Study observations and caveats: About two months after transplant, alpha-beta T cells reportedly came from several hundred expanded graft clones. A year post-transplant, T-cell counts and diversity derived mostly from newly produced T cells. Where some patients showed high TCRbeta diversity at day 60, it came from recipient T cells and thymic progenitors that had survived.

The sequence came from a boy younger than two with acute myeloid leukemia, due to receive a stem cell transplant. The chain has TRBV29-1 and TRBJ2-5; 9 bases are shared with TRBD1. The material was PBMCs, obtained before TCRalphabeta/CD19-depleted stem cell transplant. The CDR3 coding sequence is TGCAGCACCCGGGACAGGGTTCAAGAGACCCAGTACTTC. Its translation is CSTRDRVQETQYF.